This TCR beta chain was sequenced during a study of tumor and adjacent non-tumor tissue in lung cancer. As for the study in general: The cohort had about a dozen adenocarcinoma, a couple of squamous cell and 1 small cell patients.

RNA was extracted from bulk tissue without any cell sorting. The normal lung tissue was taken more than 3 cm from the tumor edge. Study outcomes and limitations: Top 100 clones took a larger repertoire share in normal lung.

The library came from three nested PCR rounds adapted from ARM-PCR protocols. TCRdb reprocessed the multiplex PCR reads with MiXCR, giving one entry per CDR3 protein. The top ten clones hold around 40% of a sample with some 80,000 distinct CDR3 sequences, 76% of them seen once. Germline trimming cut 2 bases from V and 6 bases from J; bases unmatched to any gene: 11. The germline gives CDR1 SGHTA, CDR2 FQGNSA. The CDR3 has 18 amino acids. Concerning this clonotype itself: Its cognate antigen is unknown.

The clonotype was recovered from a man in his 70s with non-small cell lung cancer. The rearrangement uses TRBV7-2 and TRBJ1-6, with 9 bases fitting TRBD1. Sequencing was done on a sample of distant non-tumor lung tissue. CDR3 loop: CASSLSLQMGQGNSPLHF. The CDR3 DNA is TGTGCCAGCAGCTTATCGCTACAGATGGGACAGGGTAATTCACCCCTCCACTTT. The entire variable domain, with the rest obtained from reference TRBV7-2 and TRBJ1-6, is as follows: GAGVSQSPSNKVTEKGKDVELRCDPISGHTALYWYRQSLGQGLEFLIYFQGNSAPDKSGLPSDRFSAERTGGSVSTLTIQRTQQEDSAVYLCASSLSLQMGQGNSPLHFGNGTRLTVT.